One and the same sample provided the 26 T cell receptor beta chains below, sequenced in a study of blood T cell repertoires in COVID-19. Sequencing used immunoSEQ multiplex PCR; TCRdb keeps in-frame clones, though not all of them. The sample includes fewer than 500,000 clones, nearly 90% of them seen just once. Specimen: PBMCs or T cells enriched from blood (not recorded which). The source is a woman aged 18-35 years with acute COVID-19.

This chain uses TRBV10-3 with TRBJ1-4, with a weak D call TRBD1 (5 bases). There are 13 residues in the CDR3. Germline V gives CDR1 ENHRY, CDR2 SYGVKD. V dropped 6 bases and J dropped 8 bases, with 13 bases sitting between them. CDR3 sequence: CAISREAREKLFF. For the CDR3, the DNA is TGTGCCATCAGCAGGGAGGCCCGGGAAAAACTGTTTTTT.

The CDR3 spells CASSLGDISGNTIYF. DNA for the CDR3: TGTGCCAGCAGCTTAGGCGACATCTCTGGAAACACCATATATTTT. This chain links TRBV11-2 with TRBJ1-3; no reliable D call. The CDR3 has 15 amino acids. V was cut by 1 base and J by 0 bases, with 7 bases left in between. Germline V gives CDR1 SGHAT, CDR2 FQNNGV. The full variable domain, completed using reference TRBV11-2 and TRBJ1-3, is EAGVAQSPRYKIIEKRQSVAFWCNPISGHATLYWYQQILGQGPKLLIQFQNNGVVDDSQLPKDRFSAERLKGVDSTLKIQPAKLEDSAVYLCASSLGDISGNTIYFGEGSWLTVV.

The chain recombines TRBV27 with TRBJ1-5; D may be TRBD1 (6 bases). V lost 0 bases and J 5 bases, leaving 11 bases between the germline ends. The CDR3 spans 15 residues. Germline V CDR1 and CDR2: MNHEY, SMNVEV (reference sequence). As DNA, the CDR3 is TGTGCCAGCAGTTTATCCCAGGGGACCCATCAGCCCCAGCATTTT. Its protein product is CASSLSQGTHQPQHF.

This clone occurred a few times. The chain joins TRBV3-1 (or the pseudogene TRBV3-2) to TRBJ2-1; 8 bases are shared with TRBD2. The CDR3 has 14 residues. Germline values: CDR1 LGHDT, CDR2 YNNKEL (reference sequence). The J segment lost 9 bases and the V segment lost 5 bases, leaving 9 bases of the junction unmatched. CDR3 sequence: CASSYTGTRGEQFF. DNA for the CDR3: TGTGCCAGCAGCTATACCGGGACTAGAGGTGAGCAGTTCTTC.

CDR3: CASSVNYRDTEAFF. DNA of the CDR3: TGTGCCAGCAGCGTGAACTACAGGGACACTGAAGCTTTCTTT. The chain recombines TRBV9 with TRBJ1-1; TRBD1 is a possible D gene (6 bases). V lost 2 bases and J 3 bases, leaving 11 bases between the germline ends. From germline, CDR1 is SGDLS and CDR2 YYNGEE. The CDR3 contains 14 residues.

The V call is TRBV11-3, the J call TRBJ2-1, with D maybe TRBD1 (6 bases). Germline V gene lookup returns CDR1 SGHNT and CDR2 YENEEA. This CDR3 region has 13 residues. V was pared by 5 bases and J by 6 bases, with 11 bases between. CDR3 amino acids: CASSTNRVNEQFF. CDR3 nucleotide sequence: TGTGCCAGCAGCACCAACAGGGTCAATGAGCAGTTCTTC.

CDR3 in DNA: TGTGCCAGCAGTTCTACAGGGGGCGAATACACCTTC. This gives the protein CASSSTGGEYTF. The chain couples TRBV6-5 to TRBJ1-2; 9 bases match TRBD1. V trimming: 4 bases; J trimming: 11 bases; junction bases outside the gene matches: 5. This CDR3 region has 12 residues. Germline CDR1 reads MNHEY; CDR2 reads SVGAGI.

This clone was recorded a few times. CDR3 coding DNA: TGTGCCAGCAGTATCGACCCGGAGGGTTACGAGCAGTACTTC. Translation: CASSIDPEGYEQYF. The chain combines TRBV6-2 or TRBV6-3 with TRBJ2-7; maybe TRBD2 (6 bases). The CDR3 is made up of 14 amino acids. CDR1 is MNHEY, CDR2 SVGEGT, per germline. Trimming shortened V by 5 bases and J by 4 bases, and 15 bases separated the two germline ends.

This chain connects TRBV24-1 to TRBJ2-1; the match to TRBD2 covers 10 bases. There are 16 residues in the CDR3. Trimming took 4 bases from V and 7 from J; bases not matched to a gene: 9. In germline, CDR1 is KGHDR, CDR2 SFDVKD. The DNA of the CDR3 is TGTGCCACCAGTGACCCCCGGCTAGCGGGAGATAATGAGCAGTTCTTC. Translated, it gives CATSDPRLAGDNEQFF.

The chain has TRBV7-9 and TRBJ1-1; D perhaps matches TRBD1 (6 bases). Germline assignment: CDR1 SEHNR and CDR2 FQNEAQ (reference sequence). The V gene lost 3 bases and the J gene lost 1 base, with 12 bases spanning the gap. The CDR3 extends over 15 amino acids. CDR3 region: CASSLADRWNTEAFF. The CDR3 nucleotides read TGTGCCAGCAGCTTGGCCGACAGGTGGAACACTGAAGCTTTCTTT.

The chain recombines TRBV25-1 with TRBJ1-6; D call uncertain. This CDR3 has 13 amino acids. The germline V gene has CDR1 MGHDK and CDR2 SYGVNS. V dropped 7 bases and J dropped 8 bases, with 12 bases sitting between them. The CDR3 DNA reads TGTGCCAGCACCGAGGGTGGGGATTCACCCCTCCACTTT. Translating it yields CASTEGGDSPLHF.

In its sample, this clone was seen once. The V gene is TRBV7-9, the J gene TRBJ1-6; 9 bases are shared with TRBD1. CDR1 SEHNR and CDR2 FQNEAQ come from the germline V gene (reference sequence). Trimming at V came to 5 bases and at J to 8 bases, leaving 10 bases not matched to a gene. The CDR3 is made up of 16 amino acids. The CDR3 protein is CASSLSGTGKDSPLHF. In DNA, the CDR3 is TGTGCCAGCAGCCTTTCCGGGACAGGGAAAGATTCACCCCTCCACTTT.

The chain couples TRBV7-2 to TRBJ1-5; 12 bases are a match to TRBD1. CDR3 length: 17 residues. Germline-derived CDR1 and CDR2 are SGHTA and FQGNSA. The trim removed 7 bases at V and 5 bases at J, leaving 12 bases unmatched. For the CDR3, the DNA is TGTGCCAGCACCCTGACTCCGGGACAGGGGGCCGATCAGCCCCAGCATTTT. Amino acids: CASTLTPGQGADQPQHF.

V is TRBV4-3 and J is TRBJ2-3; D call uncertain. This CDR3 comprises 16 residues. Trimming cost V 0 bases and J 1 base, with 11 bases left between them. Germline lookup yields CDR1 LGHNA and CDR2 YSLEER. The CDR3 DNA is TGCGCCAGCAGCCAAGATTCACTTCTTGGCACAGATACGCAGTATTTT. Translated: CASSQDSLLGTDTQYF.

V and J are TRBV30 and TRBJ1-5, with D uncertain. Germline lookup yields CDR1 GTSNPN and CDR2 SVGIG (reference sequence). The CDR3 has 15 amino acids. Trimming took off 0 bases at V and 0 bases at J, with 9 bases between the two ends. CDR3 bases: TGTGCCTGGAGTGTTCCGAGGCCTAGCAATCAGCCCCAGCATTTT. It specifies CAWSVPRPSNQPQHF.

V is TRBV9 and J is TRBJ1-5, with D perhaps TRBD1 (6 bases). V was trimmed by 5 bases and J by 1 base, leaving 13 bases between them. The CDR3 length is 15 residues. Germline assignment: CDR1 SGDLS and CDR2 YYNGEE. CDR3 DNA: TGTGCCAGCAGTCGAGAAGGGGGAAGCAATCAGCCCCAGCATTTT. Amino acid sequence: CASSREGGSNQPQHF.

The chain carries TRBV7-9 and TRBJ2-5; 9 nucleotides agree with TRBD1. Germline V lookup: CDR1 SEHNR, CDR2 FQNEAQ (reference sequence). V shed 5 bases and J 5 bases; nucleotides not matched to a gene: 6. The CDR3 is 14 residues long. This CDR3 is CASSQTGGRETQYF. As DNA, the CDR3 is TGTGCCAGCAGCCAGACAGGGGGGCGGGAGACCCAGTACTTC. Drawing the rest from reference TRBV7-9 and TRBJ2-5, the complete variable domain is DTGVSQNPRHKITKRGQNVTFRCDPISEHNRLYWYRQTLGQGPEFLTYFQNEAQLEKSRLLSDRFSAERPKGSFSTLEIQRTEQGDSAMYLCASSQTGGRETQYFGPGTRLLVL.

V is TRBV5-1 and J is TRBJ2-1, with TRBD2 matching 11 bases. This CDR3 has 15 residues. The germline V gene encodes CDR1 SGHRS and CDR2 YFSETQ. V lost 0 bases, J lost 7 bases, and 3 bases stayed unmatched. Here the CDR3 DNA reads TGCGCCAGCAGCTTGGGAACTAGCGGGAGTAATGAGCAGTTCTTC. Protein: CASSLGTSGSNEQFF.

CDR3 sequence: CATTTAEGGYTF. Written as DNA, the CDR3 is TGTGCCACCACTACAGCGGAGGGTGGCTACACCTTC. The gene calls are TRBV19 and TRBJ1-2, with D hard to call. The V end was cut by 10 bases, the J end by 7 bases, with 16 bases between. From germline, CDR1 is LNHDA and CDR2 SQIVND (reference sequence). The CDR3 runs 12 residues. The variable domain in full, with the rest retrieved from reference TRBV19 and TRBJ1-2, is DGGITQSPKYLFRKEGQNVTLSCEQNLNHDAMYWYRQDPGQGLRLIYYSQIVNDFQKGDIAEGYSVSREKKESFPLTVTSAQKNPTAFYLCATTTAEGGYTFGSGTRLTVV.

The chain joins TRBV6-5 to TRBJ2-1; TRBD2 aligns across 7 bases. The CDR3 totals 12 residues. Unmatched junction bases numbered 0, after V lost 2 bases and J lost 8 bases. From germline, CDR1 is MNHEY and CDR2 SVGAGI. CDR3 residues: CASSYSGDEQFF. The CDR3 nucleotides are TGTGCCAGCAGTTACAGCGGGGATGAGCAGTTCTTC.

This chain connects TRBV12-3 or TRBV12-4 to TRBJ2-5; D might be TRBD2 (5 bases). Deletions cut 7 bases from V and 5 bases from J, with 8 bases between. The CDR3 is made up of 11 amino acids. The CDR3 bases are TGTGCCAGCACCGAGCGGGAGACCCAGTACTTC. Protein product: CASTERETQYF.

This rearrangement joins TRBV7-8 to TRBJ2-6, with D tentatively TRBD2 (5 bases). Germline lookup yields CDR1 SGHVS and CDR2 FQNEAQ. The CDR3 spans 16 residues. Trimming took off 5 bases at V and 0 bases at J, with 11 bases between the two ends. The DNA of the CDR3 is TGTGCCAGCAGCCCGGCGGCGGGCTCTGGGGCCAACGTCCTGACTTTC. This encodes CASSPAAGSGANVLTF. The full variable domain, rest sourced from reference TRBV7-8 and TRBJ2-6, is GAGVSQSPRYKVAKRGQDVALRCDPISGHVSLFWYQQALGQGPEFLTYFQNEAQLDKSGLPSDRFFAERPEGSVSTLKIQRTQQEDSAVYLCASSPAAGSGANVLTFGAGSRLTVL.

Here the CDR3 reads CASSGYRGSKEKLFF. DNA of the CDR3: TGTGCCAGCAGCGGATACAGGGGTAGCAAAGAAAAACTGTTTTTT. The rearrangement uses TRBV7-2 and TRBJ1-4; 7 bases match TRBD1. The CDR3 is 15 amino acids. The J segment lost 8 bases and the V segment lost 5 bases, leaving 11 bases of the junction unmatched. Germline V lookup: CDR1 SGHTA, CDR2 FQGNSA.

The V call is TRBV10-1, the J call TRBJ1-4; 7 bases line up with TRBD1. The CDR3 has 14 residues. V shed 10 bases, J shed 7 bases, and the junction held 12 bases outside the gene matches. CDR1 WNHNN and CDR2 SYGVQD come from the germline V gene (reference sequence). The CDR3, as DNA: TGCGCCACCCCCTCGCCAGGGGGTCGTGAAAAACTGTTTTTT. It yields the protein CATPSPGGREKLFF.

V and J are TRBV28 and TRBJ2-3; D perhaps matches TRBD1 (5 bases). Trimming shortened V by 6 bases and J by 0 bases, and 16 bases separated the two germline ends. Germline V gene sequence: CDR1 MDHEN, CDR2 SYDVKM. This CDR3 is 16 amino acids long. CDR3 loop: CASRIASDSSTDTQYF. The DNA of the CDR3 is TGTGCCAGCAGGATCGCGAGCGACAGTAGCACAGATACGCAGTATTTT.

The V gene is TRBV30, the J gene TRBJ2-1; 12 bases match TRBD2. Germline trimming cut 3 bases from V and 9 bases from J; bases unmatched to any gene: 6. The CDR3 length is 14 residues. Germline CDR1 and CDR2: GTSNPN and SVGIG (reference sequence). DNA for the CDR3: TGTGCCTGGAGAGGACTAGCGGGAAGCGGTGAGCAGTTCTTC. Translated, it gives CAWRGLAGSGEQFF.